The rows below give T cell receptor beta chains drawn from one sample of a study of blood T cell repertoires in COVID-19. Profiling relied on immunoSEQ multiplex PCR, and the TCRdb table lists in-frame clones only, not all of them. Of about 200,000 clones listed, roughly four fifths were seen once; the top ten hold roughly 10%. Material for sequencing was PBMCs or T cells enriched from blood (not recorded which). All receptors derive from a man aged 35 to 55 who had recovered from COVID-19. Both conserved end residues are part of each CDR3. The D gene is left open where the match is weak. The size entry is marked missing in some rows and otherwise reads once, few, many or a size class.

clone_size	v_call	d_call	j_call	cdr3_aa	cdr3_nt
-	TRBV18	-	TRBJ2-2	CASSPLTSPGELFF	TGTGCCAGCTCACCTCTTACTAGCCCCGGGGAGCTGTTTTTT
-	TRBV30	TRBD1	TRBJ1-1	CAWSGSMTGANTEAFF	TGTGCCTGGAGTGGGTCGATGACAGGGGCGAACACTGAAGCTTTCTTT
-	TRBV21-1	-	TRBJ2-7	CASSSPGGRGYEQYF	TGTGCCAGCAGCTCCCCTGGCGGGAGGGGGTACGAGCAGTACTTC
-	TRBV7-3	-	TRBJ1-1	CASKWGENTEAFF	TGTGCCAGCAAGTGGGGGGAGAACACTGAAGCTTTCTTT
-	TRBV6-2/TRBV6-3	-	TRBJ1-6	CASSYMAASSYNSPLHF	TGTGCCAGCAGTTACATGGCAGCGTCCTCCTATAATTCACCCCTCCACTTT
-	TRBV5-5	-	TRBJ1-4	CASSPIPNEKLFF	TGTGCCAGCAGCCCCATTCCCAATGAAAAACTGTTTTTT
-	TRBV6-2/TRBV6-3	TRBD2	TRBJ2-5	CASSSSPQAGIQETQYF	TGTGCCAGCAGCTCCTCGCCCCAAGCGGGGATACAAGAGACCCAGTACTTC
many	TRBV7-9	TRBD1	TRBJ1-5	CASSLGQGGQPQHF	TGTGCCAGCAGCCTGGGACAGGGGGGACAGCCCCAGCATTTT
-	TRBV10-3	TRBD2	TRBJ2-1	CAISDRSGGYNEQFF	TGTGCCATCAGTGATCGGTCGGGGGGGTACAATGAGCAGTTCTTC
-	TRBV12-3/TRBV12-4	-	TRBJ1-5	CASSFDGVQPQHF	TGTGCCAGCAGTTTTGACGGGGTTCAGCCCCAGCATTTT
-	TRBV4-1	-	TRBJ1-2	CASSFGQIPNYGYTF	TGCGCCAGCAGCTTCGGACAGATACCTAACTATGGCTACACCTTC
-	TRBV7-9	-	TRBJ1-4	CASSPRDGVNEKLFF	TGTGCCAGCAGCCCCAGGGATGGGGTGAATGAAAAACTGTTTTTT
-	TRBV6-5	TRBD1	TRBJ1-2	CASSYARDREKGGYTF	TGTGCCAGCAGCTACGCCCGGGACAGGGAGAAAGGTGGCTACACCTTC
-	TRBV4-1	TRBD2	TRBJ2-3	CASSQDLRLAGEADTQYF	TGCGCCAGCAGCCAAGATTTGAGACTAGCGGGAGAAGCAGATACGCAGTATTTT
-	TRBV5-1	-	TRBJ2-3	CASSLGTSSHGEDTQYF	TGCGCCAGCAGCTTGGGAACTAGCTCTCACGGAGAAGATACGCAGTATTTT
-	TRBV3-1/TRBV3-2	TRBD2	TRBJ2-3	CASSQDRASGRSDTQYF	TGTGCCAGCAGCCAAGATCGGGCTAGCGGGAGATCCGATACGCAGTATTTT
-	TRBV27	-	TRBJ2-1	CASSSPAQAGNNEQFF	TGTGCCAGCAGTTCCCCGGCCCAGGCAGGAAACAATGAGCAGTTCTTC
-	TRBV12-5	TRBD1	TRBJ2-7	CASGLGTGSGEQYF	TGTGCTAGTGGTCTAGGGACAGGGAGTGGCGAGCAGTACTTC
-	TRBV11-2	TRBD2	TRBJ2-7	CASGEGFQDEQYF	TGTGCCAGCGGGGAGGGGTTTCAGGACGAGCAGTACTTC
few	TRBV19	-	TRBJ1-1	CASSILVNTEAFF	TGTGCCAGTAGTATTCTAGTGAACACTGAAGCTTTCTTT
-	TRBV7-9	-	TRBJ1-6	CASREDGSNSPLHF	TGTGCCAGCAGGGAGGACGGCTCTAATTCACCCCTCCACTTT
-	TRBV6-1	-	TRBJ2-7	CASSEALDRLGSPYEQYF	TGTGCCAGCAGTGAAGCGCTCGACAGGCTAGGATCCCCCTACGAGCAGTACTTC
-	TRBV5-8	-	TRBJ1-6	CASSHTRGRSPLHF	TGTGCCAGCAGCCATACCAGAGGCAGATCACCCCTCCACTTT
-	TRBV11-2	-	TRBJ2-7	CASSLMRAHYEQYF	TGTGCCAGCAGCTTAATGAGGGCGCACTACGAGCAGTACTTC
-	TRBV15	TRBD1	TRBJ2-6	CATDRGHSGSGANVLTF	TGTGCCACCGATAGGGGGCATTCAGGGTCTGGGGCCAACGTCCTGACTTTC
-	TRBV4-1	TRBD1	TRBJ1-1	CASSQERGGTGVDEAFF	TGCGCCAGCAGCCAAGAAAGGGGAGGGACAGGGGTAGATGAAGCTTTCTTT
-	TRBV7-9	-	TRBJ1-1	CASSRNTGTEAFF	TGTGCCAGCAGCCGAAATACGGGCACTGAAGCTTTCTTT
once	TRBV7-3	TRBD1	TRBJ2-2	CASRGTGNTGELFF	TGTGCCAGCAGAGGGACAGGGAACACCGGGGAGCTGTTTTTT
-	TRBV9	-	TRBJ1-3	CASSPRHLLSGNTIYF	TGTGCCAGCAGCCCGAGACACCTTCTCTCTGGAAACACCATATATTTT
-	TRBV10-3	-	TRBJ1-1	CAISPQGNTEAFF	TGTGCCATCAGCCCTCAGGGGAACACTGAAGCTTTCTTT
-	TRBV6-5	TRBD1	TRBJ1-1	CASRSQGARLEAFF	TGTGCCAGCAGATCACAGGGGGCGCGACTTGAAGCTTTCTTT
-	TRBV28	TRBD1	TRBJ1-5	CASSFWTGLVRERNQPQHF	TGTGCCAGCAGTTTTTGGACAGGGCTGGTGAGGGAACGCAATCAGCCCCAGCATTTT
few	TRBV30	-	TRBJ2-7	CALDPSGEQYF	TGTGCCCTGGACCCCTCGGGGGAGCAGTACTTC
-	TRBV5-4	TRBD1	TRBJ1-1	CASSFQTGGTEAFF	TGTGCCAGCAGCTTCCAGACAGGGGGCACTGAAGCTTTCTTT
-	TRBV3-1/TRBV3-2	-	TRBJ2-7	CASSQLYEQYF	TGTGCCAGCAGCCAACTGTACGAGCAGTACTTC
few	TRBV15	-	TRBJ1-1	CATSRDNPVMNTEAFF	TGTGCCACCAGCAGAGATAACCCAGTCATGAACACTGAAGCTTTCTTT
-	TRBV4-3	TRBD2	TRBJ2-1	CASSRTGTSGSNEQFF	TGCGCCAGCAGCCGCACCGGGACTAGCGGGAGTAATGAGCAGTTCTTC
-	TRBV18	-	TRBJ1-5	CASSTDFNQPQHF	TGTGCCAGCTCTACAGATTTCAATCAGCCCCAGCATTTT
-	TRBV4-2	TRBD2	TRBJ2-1	CASSQGLAGVVEQFF	TGTGCCAGCAGCCAAGGGCTAGCGGGAGTGGTTGAGCAGTTCTTC
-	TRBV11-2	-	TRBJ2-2	CASSFSSPGELFF	TGTGCCAGCAGCTTTAGCTCCCCCGGGGAGCTGTTTTTT
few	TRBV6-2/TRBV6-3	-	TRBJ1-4	CASSPAYARNEKLFF	TGTGCCAGCAGTCCCGCCTACGCTAGAAATGAAAAACTGTTTTTT
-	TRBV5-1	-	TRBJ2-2	CASSRLLAEANTGELFF	TGCGCCAGCAGCCGGTTACTAGCCGAAGCGAACACCGGGGAGCTGTTTTTT
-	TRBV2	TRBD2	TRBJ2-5	CASSGSSGRVRETQYF	TGTGCCAGCAGTGGTTCTAGCGGGAGAGTCCGAGAGACCCAGTACTTC
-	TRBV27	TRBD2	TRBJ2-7	CASRSTGLGLGTSGRALHEQYF	TGTGCCAGCAGATCGACAGGGCTGGGACTTGGGACTAGCGGGAGGGCCTTGCACGAGCAGTACTTC
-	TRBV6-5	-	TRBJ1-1	CASSYGVRGTEAFF	TGTGCCAGCAGTTACGGCGTCAGGGGAACTGAAGCTTTCTTT
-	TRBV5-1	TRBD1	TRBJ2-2	CASSPDRVAGELFF	TGCGCCAGCAGCCCCGACAGGGTCGCCGGGGAGCTGTTTTTT
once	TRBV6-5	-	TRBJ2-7	CASNLGGLYEQYF	TGTGCCAGCAATCTGGGGGGGCTCTACGAGCAGTACTTC
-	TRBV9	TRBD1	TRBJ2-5	CASSVGQLNWETQYF	TGTGCCAGCAGCGTGGGACAGCTTAATTGGGAGACCCAGTACTTC
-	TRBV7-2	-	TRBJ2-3	CASSFRARPSTDTQYF	TGTGCCAGCAGCTTCCGAGCGAGACCTAGCACAGATACGCAGTATTTT
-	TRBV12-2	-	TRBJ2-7	CASRAGTSEPYEQYF	TGTGCAAGTCGCGCCGGGACTAGCGAACCTTACGAGCAGTACTTC
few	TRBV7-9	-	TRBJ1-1	CASSFEGRGEAFF	TGTGCCAGCAGCTTCGAAGGCCGAGGTGAAGCTTTCTTT
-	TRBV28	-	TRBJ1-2	CASSLSGVGYTF	TGTGCCAGCAGTTTATCAGGGGTAGGCTACACCTTC
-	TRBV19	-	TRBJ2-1	CASSRRLGYEQFF	TGTGCCAGTAGTAGGAGACTCGGGTATGAGCAGTTCTTC
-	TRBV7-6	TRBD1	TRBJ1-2	CASSQTGGDGYTF	TGTGCCAGCAGCCAGACAGGGGGCGATGGCTACACCTTC